The 9 T cell receptor beta chains below were found in one sample sequenced in a study of blood T cell repertoires in COVID-19. TCRdb's table, derived via immunoSEQ multiplex PCR, lists solely in-frame clones and lacks some. The data hold hundreds of thousands of clones, with around nine tenths observed a single time. The material sequenced was peripheral blood. The receptors shown here come from an older woman with COVID-19, enrolled during active disease.

V and J are TRBV5-6 and TRBJ1-2; a possible D gene is TRBD1 (5 bases). The CDR3 runs to 13 residues. V lost 5 bases to trimming and J lost 4 bases, with 12 bases between them. Germline loops: CDR1 SGHDT, CDR2 YYEEEE. CDR3 loop: CASSQGLTYGYTF. The CDR3 coding sequence is TGTGCCAGCAGTCAGGGCCTAACCTATGGCTACACCTTC.

The CDR3 loop reads CASRGQGWTEAFF. In DNA form, the CDR3 reads TGTGCCAGTCGAGGACAGGGTTGGACTGAAGCTTTCTTT. The rearrangement uses TRBV27 and TRBJ1-1; the match to TRBD1 covers 8 bases. This CDR3 has 13 residues. CDR1 and CDR2 (germline): MNHEY, SMNVEV (reference sequence). The trim removed 9 bases at V and 5 bases at J, leaving 8 bases unmatched.

The table lists this clone with a few counts. The genes are TRBV19 and TRBJ1-4; 7 nucleotides match TRBD1. CDR3 length: 15 amino acids. Per germline, CDR1 LNHDA and CDR2 SQIVND (reference sequence). With 5 bases clipped from V and 8 bases from J, the junction kept 11 bases outside the gene matches. This chain's CDR3 is CASSLYGTAKEKLFF. Written as DNA, the CDR3 is TGTGCCAGTAGTCTTTACGGGACAGCGAAAGAAAAACTGTTTTTT.

The rearrangement links TRBV9 to TRBJ2-5; TRBD1 matches at 7 bases. Germline CDR1 and CDR2: SGDLS and YYNGEE. The trim removed 0 bases at V and 5 bases at J, leaving 7 bases unmatched. The CDR3 contains 15 residues. The CDR3 nucleotides read TGTGCCAGCAGCGTAGAGGGGGCAGGGCGGGAGACCCAGTACTTC. Its protein product is CASSVEGAGRETQYF.

This clone appeared a few times. The V gene is TRBV13, the J gene TRBJ1-1; perhaps TRBD1 as D (6 bases). Germline V gives CDR1 PRHDT, CDR2 FYEKMQ (reference sequence). CDR3 size: 15 residues. V lost 5 bases, J lost 1 base, and 14 bases lay in between. The CDR3 region has the DNA TGTGCCAGCAGCATTTATAGGACAGAGAACACTGAAGCTTTCTTT. It is translated as CASSIYRTENTEAFF.

This clone has just one count. The CDR3 bases are TGTGCCACCAGCTTAGGAGAAAGCTCCTACAATGAGCAGTTCTTC. Translating gives CATSLGESSYNEQFF. V usage is TRBV15 and J usage is TRBJ2-1; D uncertain. The V end lost 5 bases, the J end lost 0 bases, and 11 bases lay between the germline ends. Germline V gene lookup returns CDR1 LNHNV and CDR2 YYDKDF (reference sequence). The CDR3 length is 15 residues.

The J gene is TRBJ2-7, the V gene TRBV5-6; maybe TRBD2 (7 bases). Germline CDR1 reads SGHDT; CDR2 reads YYEEEE. V lost 0 bases to trimming and J lost 6 bases, with 16 bases between them. The CDR3 contains 15 residues. CDR3 in amino acids: CASSLAWAGEGEQYF. In DNA form, the CDR3 reads TGTGCCAGCAGCTTGGCGTGGGCAGGGGAGGGCGAGCAGTACTTC.

This clone was seen once. Its ends do not fully match the called genes, so a read error is possible. The rearrangement uses TRBV2 and TRBJ1-2; 9 nucleotides line up with TRBD1. Germline V gives CDR1 SNHLY, CDR2 FYNNEI. The CDR3 runs 14 residues. CDR3 nucleotide sequence: TGTGCCAGCAGGACACAGGGGGCGGACTATGACTACACCTTC. As protein: CASRTQGADYDYTF.

The chain uses TRBV6-1 and TRBJ1-5, with no clear D. The ends were cut back, 6 bases at V and 0 bases at J, with 6 bases in the middle. Germline values: CDR1 MNHNS, CDR2 SASEGT. The CDR3 is 13 amino acids. The CDR3 region has the DNA TGTGCCAGCAGCTTAAATAGCAATCAGCCCCAGCATTTT. The encoded protein is CASSLNSNQPQHF.